The 2 T cell receptor beta chains reported below all come from one sample, sequenced in a study of CD8+ T cells in alopecia areata. As the sequencing template, cDNA was produced by extracting RNA and reverse transcribing it. The data were produced by immunoSEQ multiplex PCR, yet TCRdb's version contains in-frame clones alone and is incomplete. The sample includes 150,000 to 200,000 clones, around three fifths of them seen just once. The treatment was: oral pan-JAK inhibitor, 5-10 mg twice daily. Sequenced here: CD8+ T cells sorted from blood, sampled at week 24, from a patient treated with tofacitinib. The receptors come from a human donor with alopecia areata.

This clone was detected only a few times. The gene calls are TRBV6-1 and TRBJ2-1, with 8 nucleotides matching TRBD2. CDR3 length equals 12 residues. In germline, CDR1 is MNHNS, CDR2 SASEGT. Germline trimming cut 7 bases from V and 7 bases from J; bases unmatched to any gene: 3. This chain's CDR3 is CASNLAGNEQFF. The DNA of the CDR3 is TGTGCCAGCAATTTAGCGGGGAATGAGCAGTTCTTC.

The rearrangement links TRBV12-5 to TRBJ2-1; 7 bases agree with TRBD2. The ends lost 1 base at V and 1 base at J; junction bases unmatched: 1. Germline CDR1 reads LGHNT; CDR2 reads FRNRAP. There are 15 residues in the CDR3. In nucleotides, the CDR3 is TGTGCTAGTGGTTTGGGACTAGCATCCTACAATGAGCAGTTCTTC. Translated: CASGLGLASYNEQFF.